This T cell receptor beta chain was recorded in a study of T cells in localized non-small cell lung cancer. The data were produced by immunoSEQ multiplex PCR, yet TCRdb's version contains in-frame clones alone and is incomplete. The table lists 20,000 to 25,000 clones, less than 90% of them singletons. Trimming removed 2 bases from V and 6 bases from J, with 14 bases in between. Germline lookup yields CDR1 SGHTA and CDR2 FQGNSA. CDR3 length equals 15 residues. The starting material was peripheral blood, obtained before any cancer treatment. The TCR originated in a male donor aged 60 or over with stage I lung adenocarcinoma. This chain links TRBV7-2 with TRBJ2-1; tentative D call: TRBD2 (5 bases). CDR3 sequence reads: CASSLIPVGGNEQFF. The CDR3 DNA follows: TGTGCCAGCAGCTTAATACCAGTAGGAGGCAATGAGCAGTTCTTC.